The 28 T cell receptor beta chains below all came from one sample that was sequenced in a study of beta chain features in type 1 diabetes. TCRB transcripts that were expressed got sequenced, as all of the isolated RNA had been reverse transcribed. Repertoires were generated with immunoSEQ multiplex PCR, while TCRdb's copy carries only in-frame clones and drops some. The sample carries roughly 160,000 clones, around 7.8% recorded once. Their specific antigens are unknown. Study observations and caveats: Shortening that was moderate but significant affected the TCRB CDR3s of Type 1 diabetes patients in all four CD4+ subsets.

The sample taken for sequencing was central memory CD4+ T cells from blood. The receptors derive from a middle-aged woman with type 1 diabetes.

This clone came up a few times. The rearrangement uses TRBV5-1 and TRBJ2-3, with 8 bases fitting TRBD1. The germline V gene has CDR1 SGHRS and CDR2 YFSETQ. Trimming at V came to 3 bases and at J to 3 bases, leaving 9 bases not matched to a gene. The CDR3 length is 16 residues. Here the CDR3 DNA reads TGCGCCAGCAGCTCGGAGGGACAGGCGATAACAGATACGCAGTATTTT. This encodes CASSSEGQAITDTQYF. Full variable domain (remainder filled in from reference TRBV5-1 and TRBJ2-3): KAGVTQTPRYLIKTRGQQVTLSCSPISGHRSVSWYQQTPGQGLQFLFEYFSETQRNKGNFPGRFSGRQFSNSRSEMNVSTLELGDSALYLCASSSEGQAITDTQYFGPGTRLTVL.

This clone was observed a few times. The chain joins TRBV2 to TRBJ2-6; D remains unclear. Per the germline V gene, CDR1 is SNHLY and CDR2 is FYNNEI. CDR3 size: 17 residues. Trimming stripped 7 bases from V and 1 base from J, with 17 bases between. CDR3: CASTRSGLGSGANVLTF. The CDR3 DNA reads TGTGCCAGCACTAGGTCCGGGTTGGGTTCTGGGGCCAACGTCCTGACTTTC.

The chain combines TRBV5-5 with TRBJ2-7; 9 bases are shared with TRBD2. The CDR3 runs 15 residues. Germline V gives CDR1 SGHKS, CDR2 YYEKEE (reference sequence). V was pared by 5 bases and J by 3 bases, with 9 bases of the junction left unmatched. The CDR3 region has the DNA TGTGCCAGCAGGGCGAGCGGGAGGACAGGCTACGAGCAGTACTTC. This sequence encodes CASRASGRTGYEQYF. Supplemented by reference TRBV5-5 and TRBJ2-7, the full variable domain reads DAGVTQSPTHLIKTRGQQVTLRCSPISGHKSVSWYQQVLGQGPQFIFQYYEKEERGRGNFPDRFSARQFPNYSSELNVNALLLGDSALYLCASRASGRTGYEQYFGPGTRLTVT.

This clone was picked up a small number of times. CDR3 amino acids: CASSLTGAPGQPQHF. The DNA of the CDR3 is TGTGCCAGCAGCCTTACAGGGGCTCCGGGGCAGCCCCAGCATTTT. The chain is built from TRBV7-2 and TRBJ1-5; 7 bases are shared with TRBD1. With V trimmed by 5 bases and J by 7 bases, 11 bases remained unmatched. The CDR3 extends over 15 amino acids. Germline V gene sequence: CDR1 SGHTA, CDR2 FQGNSA. Combining the CDR3 with reference TRBV7-2 and TRBJ1-5 gives the whole variable domain GAGVSQSPSNKVTEKGKDVELRCDPISGHTALYWYRQSLGQGLEFLIYFQGNSAPDKSGLPSDRFSAERTGGSVSTLTIQRTQQEDSAVYLCASSLTGAPGQPQHFGDGTRLSIL.

This chain connects TRBV29-1 to TRBJ1-2; D perhaps matches TRBD1 (6 bases). In germline, CDR1 is SQVTM, CDR2 ANQGSEA. Trimming pared 2 bases from V and 3 bases from J, leaving 13 bases between. The CDR3 is 14 amino acids. For the CDR3, the DNA is TGCAGCGTTGAATTCAGGGGACGGGACTATGGCTACACCTTC. Translated: CSVEFRGRDYGYTF.

This chain connects TRBV9 to TRBJ2-3, with TRBD1 matching over 9 bases. Germline CDR1 is SGDLS and CDR2 is YYNGEE. V was clipped by 4 bases and J by 0 bases; unmatched bases: 6. This CDR3 is built from 16 residues. The CDR3 sequence is CASSPRTGVSTDTQYF. The CDR3 nucleotides read TGTGCCAGCAGCCCCCGGACAGGGGTTAGCACAGATACGCAGTATTTT.

This clone showed up just a few times. V is TRBV7-9 and J is TRBJ2-3; 9 bases are shared with TRBD2. Looked up from germline, CDR1 is SEHNR and CDR2 is FQNEAQ (reference sequence). The CDR3 is 14 amino acids. The junction had 7 bases not matched to a gene; V was cut back by 6 bases and J by 6 bases. CDR3 amino acids: CASSSSGAPDTQYF. CDR3 sequence (DNA): TGTGCCAGCAGTTCTAGCGGGGCGCCCGATACGCAGTATTTT.

This chain connects TRBV4-1 to TRBJ2-5; tentatively, D is TRBD1 (5 bases). V lost 3 bases and J lost 2, with 19 bases in between. The CDR3 covers 17 residues. Per germline, CDR1 MGHRA and CDR2 YSYEKL. The chain's CDR3 is CASSQRTSRVKQETQYF. Here the CDR3 DNA reads TGCGCCAGCAGCCAGAGGACCTCCAGGGTGAAGCAAGAGACCCAGTACTTC.

The chain couples TRBV7-8 to TRBJ1-5; D unclear. The CDR3 is 13 amino acids. Trimming stripped 7 bases from V and 5 bases from J, with 12 bases between. Germline CDR1 reads SGHVS; CDR2 reads FQNEAQ. The DNA for the CDR3 is TGTGCCAGCACCCTGTGGGGAGATCAGCCCCAGCATTTT. Translating gives CASTLWGDQPQHF.

Written as DNA, the CDR3 is TGTGCCAGTAGTCCTCAGGGGGCATGGGGCACTGAAGCTTTCTTT. Translating gives CASSPQGAWGTEAFF. The V call is TRBV19, the J call TRBJ1-1; 8 nucleotides line up with TRBD1. Germline V gives CDR1 LNHDA, CDR2 SQIVND (reference sequence). The CDR3 has 15 residues. With V trimmed by 5 bases and J by 4 bases, 9 bases remained unmatched.

This clone was found a few times. This chain connects TRBV4-3 to TRBJ2-7; D not certain. CDR3 length: 13 residues. Germline CDR1 is LGHNA and CDR2 is YSLEER. The ends were cut back, 5 bases at V and 7 bases at J, with 15 bases in the middle. CDR3 sequence (DNA): TGCGCCAGCAGCTACCTAGGAATCAGTGAGCAGTACTTC. Translated, it gives CASSYLGISEQYF.

This clone was seen only a few times. This sequence joins TRBV19 and TRBJ2-5; weak D call: TRBD2 (6 bases). The germline V and J ends were trimmed by 4 bases and 4 bases, with 16 bases remaining between them. From germline, CDR1 is LNHDA and CDR2 SQIVND (reference sequence). This CDR3 is 15 amino acids long. The CDR3, as DNA: TGTGCCAGTAGTAGAGGGGCAACCGGGGGAGAGACCCAGTACTTC. It is translated as CASSRGATGGETQYF.

The chain recombines TRBV2 with TRBJ2-5, with 13 bases aligning to TRBD2. The CDR3 consists of 14 residues. Per the germline V gene, CDR1 is SNHLY and CDR2 is FYNNEI. V shed 8 bases and J 1 base; nucleotides not matched to a gene: 1. The CDR3 region has the DNA TGTGCCAGCGGACTAGCGGGGGTCCAAGAGACCCAGTACTTC. Amino acid sequence: CASGLAGVQETQYF.

This clone was detected a few times. The chain employs TRBV18 and TRBJ1-5, with D tentatively TRBD1 (6 bases). Deletions cut 2 bases from V and 1 base from J, with 6 bases between. This CDR3 has 14 residues. The V gene's germline CDR1 is KGHSH and CDR2 LQKENI. The CDR3 protein is CASSPGGSNQPQHF. In nucleotides, the CDR3 is TGTGCCAGCTCACCAGGGGGCAGCAATCAGCCCCAGCATTTT.

The V gene is TRBV7-3, the J gene TRBJ2-5; 11 positions match TRBD1. Germline loops: CDR1 SGHTA, CDR2 FQGTGA. V was clipped by 2 bases and J by 3 bases; unmatched bases: 2. CDR3 length: 15 amino acids. CDR3 nucleotide sequence: TGTGCCAGCAGCTTACGGACAGGGGGCAAAGAGACCCAGTACTTC. Amino acid sequence: CASSLRTGGKETQYF.

The chain recombines TRBV5-1 with TRBJ1-2; 7 bases agree with TRBD1. The CDR3 runs 13 residues. CDR1 SGHRS and CDR2 YFSETQ come from the germline V gene. Trimming at V came to 3 bases and at J to 6 bases, leaving 5 bases not matched to a gene. The DNA of the CDR3 is TGCGCCAGCAGCTCAGGACAGGTGAATGGCTACACCTTC. Amino acid sequence: CASSSGQVNGYTF.

This clone has just a few counts. The rearrangement joins TRBV30 to TRBJ1-2; possibly TRBD1 for D (6 bases). Germline V gives CDR1 GTSNPN, CDR2 SVGIG (reference sequence). V lost 0 bases to trimming and J lost 4 bases, with 12 bases between them. This CDR3 comprises 14 residues. DNA of the CDR3: TGTGCCTGGAGTGTCCCAGGGGTCAGCTATGGCTACACCTTC. It is translated as CAWSVPGVSYGYTF.

This clone was observed a handful of times. The V and J genes are TRBV11-3 and TRBJ1-1; no clear D. The CDR3 spans 14 residues. Germline V CDR1 and CDR2: SGHNT, YENEEA. V was cut by 1 base and J by 1 base, with 7 bases left in between. The CDR3 here is CASSLGRANTEAFF. The CDR3 nucleotides are TGTGCCAGCAGCTTAGGTAGAGCGAACACTGAAGCTTTCTTT. Full variable domain (remainder filled in from reference TRBV11-3 and TRBJ1-1): EAGVVQSPRYKIIEKKQPVAFWCNPISGHNTLYWYLQNLGQGPELLIRYENEEAVDDSQLPKDRFSAERLKGVDSTLKIQPAELGDSAVYLCASSLGRANTEAFFGQGTRLTVV.

The chain joins TRBV30 to TRBJ2-1; 10 nucleotides agree with TRBD2. Germline CDR1 is GTSNPN and CDR2 is SVGIG (reference sequence). The V segment lost 3 bases and the J segment 6 bases; nucleotides outside the gene matches: 5. This CDR3 has 14 amino acids. The CDR3 region is CAWRILAGSNEQFF. The CDR3, as DNA: TGTGCCTGGAGGATACTAGCGGGAAGCAATGAGCAGTTCTTC.

The rearrangement joins TRBV11-3 to TRBJ2-3; 7 nucleotides agree with TRBD2. The CDR3 is 16 residues long. Germline lookup yields CDR1 SGHNT and CDR2 YENEEA. The J segment lost 2 bases and the V segment lost 1 base, leaving 6 bases of the junction unmatched. The CDR3 DNA reads as TGTGCCAGCAGCTTAGGTAGCGGGCTTTCCACAGATACGCAGTATTTT. It codes for CASSLGSGLSTDTQYF.

There are a few counts of this clone. The chain carries TRBV9 and TRBJ2-1, with a weak D call TRBD1 (7 bases). The germline V gene has CDR1 SGDLS and CDR2 YYNGEE. Trimming removed 3 bases at V and 10 bases at J, with 11 bases between. CDR3 length: 12 amino acids. CDR3 coding DNA: TGTGCCAGCAGCGAACAGGGGAGGGAGCAGTTCTTC. This gives the protein CASSEQGREQFF.

V is TRBV11-1 and J is TRBJ2-7; 7 nucleotides align to TRBD1. V lost 6 bases and J lost 5; bases outside the gene matches: 1. Germline-derived CDR1 and CDR2 are SGHAT and FQDESV (reference sequence). This CDR3 spans 11 amino acids. The CDR3 nucleotides are TGTGCCAGCAGGACAGGGAACGAGCAGTACTTC. It encodes CASRTGNEQYF.

This clone was seen a handful of times. This sequence joins TRBV11-1 and TRBJ2-5, with 7 bases aligning to TRBD1. The CDR3 length is 13 residues. Germline lookup yields CDR1 SGHAT and CDR2 FQDESV (reference sequence). Germline trimming cut 5 bases from V and 2 bases from J; bases unmatched to any gene: 2. The CDR3 bases are TGTGCCAGCAGCCTGGGACAGCAAGAGACCCAGTACTTC. Encoded protein: CASSLGQQETQYF.

There are a few counts of this clone. J is TRBJ1-5 and V is TRBV2; D is uncertain. Trimming took off 0 bases at V and 4 bases at J, with 4 bases between the two ends. The CDR3 loop spans 13 amino acids. CDR1 is SNHLY, CDR2 FYNNEI, per germline. CDR3 protein: CASSEAMNQPQHF. In DNA, the CDR3 is TGTGCCAGCAGTGAAGCCATGAATCAGCCCCAGCATTTT.

This clone was seen only a few times. The rearrangement uses TRBV5-7 and TRBJ2-7; the D gene is possibly TRBD2 (5 bases). TRBV5-7 is noted as an ORF with a role that remains uncertain. The CDR3 has 12 amino acids. V was clipped by 0 bases and J by 8 bases, with 9 bases between them. The DNA of the CDR3 is TGTGCCAGCAGCTTGGTAGGCGGGCAGCAGTACTTC. Protein: CASSLVGGQQYF.

In its sample, this clone was seen a few times. The chain employs TRBV5-6 and TRBJ2-3; 7 bases map to TRBD2. The junction had 15 bases not matched to a gene; V was cut back by 3 bases and J by 2 bases. The CDR3 runs to 18 residues. Germline V gene data show CDR1 as SGHDT and CDR2 as YYEEEE. CDR3 loop: CASSSARSGNRITDTQYF. The CDR3 DNA sequence: TGTGCCAGCAGCTCCGCGCGGAGCGGGAACAGAATCACAGATACGCAGTATTTT.

This clone was seen more than once but under ten times. The gene calls are TRBV14 and TRBJ1-1, with D possibly matching TRBD1 (6 bases). The CDR3 covers 17 residues. CDR1 and CDR2 from the germline V gene are SGHDN and FVKESK. Between the trimmed V and J ends, which lost 3 bases and 5 bases, there was a span of 22 bases. CDR3 residues: CASSQLGTQWMRTEAFF. CDR3 coding DNA: TGTGCCAGCAGCCAGCTTGGGACACAATGGATGAGAACTGAAGCTTTCTTT.

The rearrangement links TRBV30 to TRBJ2-7, with D tentatively TRBD2 (6 bases). The CDR3 is 15 residues long. Looked up from germline, CDR1 is GTSNPN and CDR2 is SVGIG (reference sequence). Trimming left V 4 bases short and J 0 bases short, with 16 bases between. CDR3 nucleotide sequence: TGTGCCTGGATGGGGGTGGCGGGAAGCTCCTACGAGCAGTACTTC. Residues: CAWMGVAGSSYEQYF. The full variable domain, in which reference TRBV30 and TRBJ2-7 provide the parts outside the CDR3, is SQTIHQWPATLVQPVGSPLSLECTVEGTSNPNLYWYRQAAGRGLQLLFYSVGIGQISSEVPQNLSASRPQDRQFILSSKKLLLSDSGFYLCAWMGVAGSSYEQYFGPGTRLTVT.